Sequencing of this T cell receptor (beta chain) was carried out in a study of OX40 agonist ivuxolimab in advanced cancers. Study summary: Patients were dosed intravenously with ivuxolimab at 0.01 to 10 mg/kg every 2 weeks.

Using immunoSEQ multiplex PCR, the repertoire was profiled, and TCRdb retains in-frame clones only, with some absent. The sample comprises over 65,000 clones, roughly 90% of which are singletons, and around 0.29% rests with the top ten. A word on this clone: Its antigen is undetermined.

V shed 6 bases, J shed 14 bases, and the junction held 12 bases outside the gene matches. Germline V CDR1 and CDR2: LNHDA, SQIVND (reference sequence). The CDR3 covers 15 residues. Points from the study as a whole: Low normalized clonal expansion also occurred in some nonresponding patients. Blood T cells, both CD4+ and CD8+, expanded clonally by week 6 at 0.1 to 3.0 mg/kg.

This receptor was taken from an adult with an advanced solid tumor such as melanoma, head and neck, liver or kidney cancer. The chain employs TRBV19 and TRBJ1-6; 11 nucleotides match TRBD1. This specimen consisted of CD4+ or CD8+ T cells sorted from blood, obtained in a trial of the OX40 agonist ivuxolimab. The CDR3 bases are TGTGCCAGTAGGGGACAGGGGGTCCCAAGTTCGGCCCTCCACTTT. This codes for CASRGQGVPSSALHF.